This TCR beta chain was retrieved from a study of T cell repertoires in cytomegalovirus infection. This CDR3 has 15 residues. Looked up from germline, CDR1 is MGHRA and CDR2 is YSYEKL. With V trimmed by 3 bases and J by 3 bases, 6 bases remained unmatched. One entry per CDR3 protein results from TCRdb running MiXCR on the reads. Seen here are some 700,000 distinct CDR3 sequences, approximately 33% observed once, and the top ten hold roughly 18%. This clonotype was detected once. The antigen remains unidentified. This receptor was identified in a human donor in good health (CMV status not recorded). Some clones in this sample may be carry-over from other donors' samples. The V and J genes are TRBV4-1 and TRBJ1-2; 8 bases match TRBD1. The specimen comprised cultured PBMCs, sampled from culture after CMV antigen stimulation. The CDR3 DNA sequence: TGCGCCAGCAGCCATGGACAGGGCGTACACTATGGCTACACCTTC. Translation gives CASSHGQGVHYGYTF.